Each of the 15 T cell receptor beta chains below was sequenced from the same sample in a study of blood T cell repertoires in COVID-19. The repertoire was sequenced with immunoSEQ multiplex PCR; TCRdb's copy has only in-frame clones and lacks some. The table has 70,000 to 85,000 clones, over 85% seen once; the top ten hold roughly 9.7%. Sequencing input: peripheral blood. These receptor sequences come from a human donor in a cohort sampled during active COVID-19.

The CDR3 DNA follows: TGTGCCAGCAGCAGTTTCGGGGGAAGTTTGGTGGCCAAAAACATTCAGTACTTC. It specifies CASSSFGGSLVAKNIQYF. The chain carries TRBV13 and TRBJ2-4; D possibly corresponds to TRBD2 (6 bases). This CDR3 has 18 amino acids. V shed 5 bases and J shed 1 base, with 21 bases lying between them. Germline V lookup: CDR1 PRHDT, CDR2 FYEKMQ (reference sequence). The whole variable domain, remainder taken from reference TRBV13 and TRBJ2-4, is AAGVIQSPRHLIKEKRETATLKCYPIPRHDTVYWYQQGPGQDPQFLISFYEKMQSDKGSIPDRFSAQQFSDYHSELNMSSLELGDSALYFCASSSFGGSLVAKNIQYFGAGTRLSVL.

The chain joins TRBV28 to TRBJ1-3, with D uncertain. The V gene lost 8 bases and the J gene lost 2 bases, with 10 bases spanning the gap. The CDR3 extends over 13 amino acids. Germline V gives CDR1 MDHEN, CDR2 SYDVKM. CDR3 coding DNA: TGTGCCAGCCTCAAGGGAGCTGGAAACACCATATATTTT. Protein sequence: CASLKGAGNTIYF.

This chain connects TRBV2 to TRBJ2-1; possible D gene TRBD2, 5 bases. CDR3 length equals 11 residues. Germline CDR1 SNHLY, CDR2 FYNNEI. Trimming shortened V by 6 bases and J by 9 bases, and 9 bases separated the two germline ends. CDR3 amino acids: CASSGSAEQFF. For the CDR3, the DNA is TGTGCCAGCAGCGGTAGCGCTGAGCAGTTCTTC.

DNA of the CDR3: TGTGCCACCAGGGTTGGGGGGTGGACCGGGGAGCTGTTTTTT. Protein: CATRVGGWTGELFF. The genes are TRBV24-1 and TRBJ2-2, with a weak D call TRBD2 (6 bases). This CDR3 has 14 amino acids. V lost 7 bases to trimming and J lost 5 bases, with 13 bases between them. The germline CDR1 and CDR2 sequences are KGHDR and SFDVKD.

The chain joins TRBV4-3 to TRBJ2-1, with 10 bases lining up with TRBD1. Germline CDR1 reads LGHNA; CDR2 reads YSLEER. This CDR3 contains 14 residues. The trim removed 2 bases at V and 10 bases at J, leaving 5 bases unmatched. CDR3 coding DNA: TGCGCCAGCAGCCAATTGACAGGGGGCGGGGAGCAGTTCTTC. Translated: CASSQLTGGGEQFF.

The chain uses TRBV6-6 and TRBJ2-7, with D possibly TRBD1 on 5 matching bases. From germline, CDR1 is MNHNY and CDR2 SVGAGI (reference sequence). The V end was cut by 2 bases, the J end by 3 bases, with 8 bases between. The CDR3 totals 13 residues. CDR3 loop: CASSYLTGYEQYF. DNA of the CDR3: TGTGCCAGCAGTTACCTTACAGGCTACGAGCAGTACTTC.

DNA of the CDR3: TGTGCAAGTCGCTTAGCGTGGTGCGGGGGGTATAGGACAGATACGCAGTATTTT. This encodes CASRLAWCGGYRTDTQYF. The genes are TRBV12-2 and TRBJ2-3; the tabulated D call, TRBD2, remains unverified against the DNA. TRBV12-2 is given as a pseudogene. The CDR3 extends over 18 amino acids.

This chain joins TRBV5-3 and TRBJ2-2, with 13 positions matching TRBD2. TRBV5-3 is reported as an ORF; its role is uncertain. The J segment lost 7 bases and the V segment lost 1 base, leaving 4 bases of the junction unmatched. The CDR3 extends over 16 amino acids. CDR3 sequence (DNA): TGTGCCAGAAGCTTGACTAGCGGGAGGGAAGGCGGGGAGCTGTTTTTT. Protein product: CARSLTSGREGGELFF.

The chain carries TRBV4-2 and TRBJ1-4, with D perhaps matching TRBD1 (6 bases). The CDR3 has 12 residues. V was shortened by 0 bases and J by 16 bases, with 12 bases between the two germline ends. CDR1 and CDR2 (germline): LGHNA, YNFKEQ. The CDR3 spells CASSQDRQGPFF. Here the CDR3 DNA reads TGTGCCAGCAGCCAAGATCGGCAGGGGCCGTTTTTT.

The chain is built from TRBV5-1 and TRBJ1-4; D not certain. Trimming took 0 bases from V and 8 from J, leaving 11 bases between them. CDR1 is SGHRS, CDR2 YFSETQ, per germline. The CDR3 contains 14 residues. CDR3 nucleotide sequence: TGCGCCAGCAGCTTGGTGAGCGGTGAAGAAAAACTGTTTTTT. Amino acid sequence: CASSLVSGEEKLFF.

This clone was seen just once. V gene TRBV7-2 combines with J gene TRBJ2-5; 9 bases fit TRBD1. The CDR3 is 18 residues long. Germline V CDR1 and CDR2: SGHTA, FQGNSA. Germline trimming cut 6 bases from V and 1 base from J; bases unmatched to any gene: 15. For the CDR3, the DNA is TGTGCCAGCAGTACAGGAGGATATGGGACAGGGTCCCAAGAGACCCAGTACTTC. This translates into CASSTGGYGTGSQETQYF.

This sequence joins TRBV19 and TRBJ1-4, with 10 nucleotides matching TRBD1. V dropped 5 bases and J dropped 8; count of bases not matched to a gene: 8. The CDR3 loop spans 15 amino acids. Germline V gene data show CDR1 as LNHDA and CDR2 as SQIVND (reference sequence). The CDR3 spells CASSETGTGDEKLFF. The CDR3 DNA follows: TGTGCCAGTAGTGAAACCGGGACAGGGGACGAAAAACTGTTTTTT.

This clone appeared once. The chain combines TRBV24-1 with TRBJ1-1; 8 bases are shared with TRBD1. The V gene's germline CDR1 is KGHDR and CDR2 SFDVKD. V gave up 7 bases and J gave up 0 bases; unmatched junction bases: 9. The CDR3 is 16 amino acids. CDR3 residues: CATRGGTGGMNTEAFF. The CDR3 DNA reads TGTGCCACCAGGGGGGGAACAGGGGGGATGAACACTGAAGCTTTCTTT.

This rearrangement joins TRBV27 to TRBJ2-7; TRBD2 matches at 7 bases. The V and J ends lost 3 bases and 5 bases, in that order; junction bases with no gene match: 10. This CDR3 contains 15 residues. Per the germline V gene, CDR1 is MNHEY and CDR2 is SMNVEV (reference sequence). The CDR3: CASSFEWGTKDEQYF. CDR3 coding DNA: TGTGCCAGCAGTTTTGAGTGGGGGACTAAGGACGAGCAGTACTTC.

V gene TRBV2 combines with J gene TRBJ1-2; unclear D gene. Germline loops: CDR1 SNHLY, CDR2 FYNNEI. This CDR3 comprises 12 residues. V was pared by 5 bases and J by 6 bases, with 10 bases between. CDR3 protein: CASSKSGDGYTF. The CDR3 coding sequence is TGTGCCAGCAGTAAATCCGGGGATGGCTACACCTTC.